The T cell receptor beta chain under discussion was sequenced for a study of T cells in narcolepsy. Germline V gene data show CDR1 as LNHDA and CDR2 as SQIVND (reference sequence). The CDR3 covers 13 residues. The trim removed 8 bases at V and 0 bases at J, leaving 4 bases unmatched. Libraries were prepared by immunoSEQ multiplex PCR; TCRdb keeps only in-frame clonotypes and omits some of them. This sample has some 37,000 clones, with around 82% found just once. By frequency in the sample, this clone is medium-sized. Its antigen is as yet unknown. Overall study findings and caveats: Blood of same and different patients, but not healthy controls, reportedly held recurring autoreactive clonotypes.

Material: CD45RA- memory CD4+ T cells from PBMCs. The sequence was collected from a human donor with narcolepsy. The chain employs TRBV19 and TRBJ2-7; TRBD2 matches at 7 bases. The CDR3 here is CASGAGSSYEQYF. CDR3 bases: TGTGCCAGTGGAGCGGGGAGCTCCTACGAGCAGTACTTC.